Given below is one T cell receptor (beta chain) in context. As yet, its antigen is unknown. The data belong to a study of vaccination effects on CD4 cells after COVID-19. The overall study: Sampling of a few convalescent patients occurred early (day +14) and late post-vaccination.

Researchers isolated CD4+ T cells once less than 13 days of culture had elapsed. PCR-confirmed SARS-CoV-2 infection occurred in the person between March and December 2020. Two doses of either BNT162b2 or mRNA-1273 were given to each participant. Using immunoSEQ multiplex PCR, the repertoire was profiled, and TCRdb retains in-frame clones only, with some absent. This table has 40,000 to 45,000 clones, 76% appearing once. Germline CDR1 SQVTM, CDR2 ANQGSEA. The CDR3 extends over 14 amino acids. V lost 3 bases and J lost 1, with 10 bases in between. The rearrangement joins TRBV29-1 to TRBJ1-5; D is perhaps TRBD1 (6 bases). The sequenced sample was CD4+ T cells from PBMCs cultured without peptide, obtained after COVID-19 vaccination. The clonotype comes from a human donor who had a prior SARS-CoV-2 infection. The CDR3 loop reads CSVDPGGSNQPQHF. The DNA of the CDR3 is TGCAGCGTTGATCCCGGGGGCAGCAATCAGCCCCAGCATTTT. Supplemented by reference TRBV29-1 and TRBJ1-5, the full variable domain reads SAVISQKPSRDICQRGTSLTIQCQVDSQVTMMFWYRQQPGQSLTLIATANQGSEATYESGFVIDKFPISRPNLTFSTLTVSNMSPEDSSIYLCSVDPGGSNQPQHFGDGTRLSIL.